This T cell receptor (beta chain) was sequenced in a study of T cells in localized non-small cell lung cancer. The study, taken as a whole, reports: Tumor trailed uninvolved adjacent lung in T cell clonality, which peaked there.

Sequencing used immunoSEQ multiplex PCR; TCRdb keeps in-frame clones, though not all of them. This table has tens of thousands of clones, roughly 91% appearing once. CDR1 is SGHTA and CDR2 is FQGNSA in the germline V gene. The CDR3 has 12 residues. The V segment lost 8 bases and the J segment 5 bases; nucleotides outside the gene matches: 2. For this clone: Its antigen remains unidentified.

The source is a woman aged 35 to 70 with stage II lung adenocarcinoma. The material was PBMCs, obtained before any cancer treatment. V and J are TRBV7-2 and TRBJ2-2, with 7 bases identical to TRBD2. The CDR3 bases are TGTGCCAGCTGGGGGGGGACCGGGGAGCTGTTTTTT. This gives the protein CASWGGTGELFF.